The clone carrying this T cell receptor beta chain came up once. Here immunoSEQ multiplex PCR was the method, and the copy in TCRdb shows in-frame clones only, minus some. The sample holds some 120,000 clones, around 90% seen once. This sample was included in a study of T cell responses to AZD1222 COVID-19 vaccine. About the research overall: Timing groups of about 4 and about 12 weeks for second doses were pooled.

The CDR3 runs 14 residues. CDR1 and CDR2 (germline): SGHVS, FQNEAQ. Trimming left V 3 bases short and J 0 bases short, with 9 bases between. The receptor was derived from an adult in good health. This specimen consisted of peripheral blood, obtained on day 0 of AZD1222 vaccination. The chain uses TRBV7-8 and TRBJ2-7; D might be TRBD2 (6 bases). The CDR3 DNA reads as TGTGCCAGCAGCTTCGGGGGAAGCTCCTACGAGCAGTACTTC. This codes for CASSFGGSSYEQYF.